One sample yielded the 15 T cell receptor beta chains listed below, sequenced in a study of blood T cell repertoires in COVID-19. TCRdb keeps only in-frame clones here, not all; method: immunoSEQ multiplex PCR. The sample has some 290,000 clones, roughly 90% seen once. Sequenced: peripheral blood. Receptors were obtained from a woman aged 25 to 39 with COVID-19, enrolled during active disease.

The gene calls are TRBV11-2 and TRBJ1-1; tentatively, D is TRBD1 (5 bases). Germline V CDR1 and CDR2: SGHAT, FQNNGV. Trimming stripped 4 bases from V and 0 bases from J, with 9 bases between. The CDR3 is made up of 14 amino acids. CDR3 coding DNA: TGTGCCAGCAGCTGGGGGGGTATGAACACTGAAGCTTTCTTT. Translation: CASSWGGMNTEAFF.

A note on this clone: In the same sample, other DNA sequences code for this CDR3. The gene calls are TRBV30 and TRBJ2-3, with D uncertain. The germline V gene encodes CDR1 GTSNPN and CDR2 SVGIG (reference sequence). V was shortened by 4 bases and J by 4 bases, with 6 bases between the two germline ends. The CDR3 is made up of 11 amino acids. The CDR3 loop reads CAWKGADTQYF. The CDR3 coding sequence is TGTGCCTGGAAAGGAGCAGATACGCAGTATTTT.

The chain carries TRBV10-3 and TRBJ2-3, with TRBD1 matching over 9 bases. The CDR3 runs 15 residues. Trimming took 5 bases from V and 3 from J; bases not matched to a gene: 6. Germline V gene sequence: CDR1 ENHRY, CDR2 SYGVKD. The CDR3 coding sequence is TGTGCCATCAGTTTTGGGACAGGGAGAACAGATACGCAGTATTTT. As protein: CAISFGTGRTDTQYF.

The chain uses TRBV10-3 and TRBJ2-3; 8 bases fit TRBD2. Germline V gene data show CDR1 as ENHRY and CDR2 as SYGVKD. After removal of 7 bases from V and 1 base from J, the junction contained 4 bases not matched to a gene. This CDR3 has 14 amino acids. CDR3 amino acids: CAINEAGGTDTQYF. CDR3 bases: TGTGCCATCAACGAAGCGGGAGGCACAGATACGCAGTATTTT.

This clone appeared a few times. The rearrangement joins TRBV27 to TRBJ1-2; 8 bases are a match to TRBD1. The trim removed 2 bases at V and 4 bases at J, leaving 6 bases unmatched. Germline V CDR1 and CDR2: MNHEY, SMNVEV (reference sequence). The CDR3 has 15 amino acids. The CDR3 spells CASSLKAGGSYGYTF. The CDR3 nucleotides read TGTGCCAGCAGTTTAAAGGCAGGGGGCTCCTATGGCTACACCTTC.

V is TRBV30 and J is TRBJ2-1; maybe TRBD1 (6 bases). Germline V lookup: CDR1 GTSNPN, CDR2 SVGIG (reference sequence). Trimming stripped 1 base from V and 9 bases from J, with 13 bases between. The CDR3 loop spans 13 amino acids. The CDR3 DNA reads as TGTGCCTGGAGTGGGGCAGGGGTCGGTGAGCAGTTCTTC. It yields the protein CAWSGAGVGEQFF.

V usage is TRBV6-6 and J usage is TRBJ2-5, with TRBD1 as a possible D gene (5 bases). V dropped 2 bases and J dropped 4 bases, with 5 bases sitting between them. The CDR3 runs 12 residues. Germline values: CDR1 MNHNY, CDR2 SVGAGI (reference sequence). DNA for the CDR3: TGTGCCAGCAGTTACAGGGGAGAGACCCAGTACTTC. It yields the protein CASSYRGETQYF.

The table lists this clone with a few counts. The V and J genes are TRBV30 and TRBJ1-3, with unresolved D. CDR1 and CDR2 (germline): GTSNPN, SVGIG (reference sequence). The ends were cut back, 1 base at V and 3 bases at J, with 13 bases in the middle. CDR3 length: 15 amino acids. CDR3 bases: TGTGCCTGGAGTGAAGAGACAACCGATGGAAACACCATATATTTT. It translates to CAWSEETTDGNTIYF.

In this sample, this clone turned up many times. The chain is built from TRBV9 and TRBJ2-5; 9 positions agree with TRBD1. Germline V gene lookup returns CDR1 SGDLS and CDR2 YYNGEE. The CDR3 sequence is 14 residues long. V lost 2 bases to trimming and J lost 4 bases; unmatched junction nucleotides: 3. CDR3 in amino acids: CASSVGTGRETQYF. CDR3 coding DNA: TGTGCCAGCAGCGTGGGGACAGGGAGAGAGACCCAGTACTTC.

The chain recombines TRBV7-2 with TRBJ2-1; no reliable D call. Looked up from germline, CDR1 is SGHTA and CDR2 is FQGNSA. Trimming stripped 2 bases from V and 5 bases from J, with 16 bases between. This CDR3 is built from 16 residues. For the CDR3, the DNA is TGTGCCAGCAGCTTACGTGGGCTACAAGACCACAATGAGCAGTTCTTC. Translation gives CASSLRGLQDHNEQFF. Full variable domain (rest looked up from reference TRBV7-2 and TRBJ2-1): GAGVSQSPSNKVTEKGKDVELRCDPISGHTALYWYRQSLGQGLEFLIYFQGNSAPDKSGLPSDRFSAERTGGSVSTLTIQRTQQEDSAVYLCASSLRGLQDHNEQFFGPGTRLTVL.

The chain carries TRBV5-4 and TRBJ1-5; TRBD1 might be the D (5 bases). The CDR3 is 14 amino acids. The V end was cut by 4 bases, the J end by 4 bases, with 12 bases between. CDR1 SGHNT and CDR2 YYREEE come from the germline V gene (reference sequence). The CDR3 here is CASSRDGGNQPQHF. The CDR3, as DNA: TGTGCCAGCAGCCGGGACGGGGGGAATCAGCCCCAGCATTTT.

The sample holds a few counts of this clone. The chain is built from TRBV14 and TRBJ1-2; D remains unclear. Trimming left V 1 base short and J 4 bases short, with 10 bases between. The CDR3 has 14 residues. CDR1 and CDR2 (germline): SGHDN, FVKESK. The CDR3 spells CASSQVDFSYGYTF. CDR3 nucleotides: TGTGCCAGCAGCCAAGTAGACTTCTCCTATGGCTACACCTTC. Full variable domain (missing parts from reference TRBV14 and TRBJ1-2): EAGVTQFPSHSVIEKGQTVTLRCDPISGHDNLYWYRRVMGKEIKFLLHFVKESKQDESGMPNNRFLAERTGGTYSTLKVQPAELEDSGVYFCASSQVDFSYGYTFGSGTRLTVV.

Comment on this clone: The same CDR3 is also encoded by other DNA sequences in this sample. In nucleotides, the CDR3 is TGTGCCAGCAGTTTCAGTGTTTCACCCCTCCACTTT. Translation: CASSFSVSPLHF. The rearrangement joins TRBV28 to TRBJ1-6; D is uncertain. CDR1 is MDHEN, CDR2 SYDVKM, per germline. V lost 3 bases and J lost 9, with 6 bases in between. The CDR3 covers 12 residues.

DNA of the CDR3: TGTGCCAGCAGTTTCACCACTAGCGGCACAGATACGCAGTATTTT. This codes for CASSFTTSGTDTQYF. J is TRBJ2-3 and V is TRBV27, with TRBD2 matching over 7 bases. There are 15 residues in the CDR3. Germline V lookup: CDR1 MNHEY, CDR2 SMNVEV (reference sequence). Unmatched junction bases numbered 4, after V lost 3 bases and J lost 1 base.

This chain uses TRBV19 with TRBJ1-5, with 8 bases fitting TRBD1. CDR3 length equals 14 residues. From germline, CDR1 is LNHDA and CDR2 SQIVND (reference sequence). V lost 5 bases and J lost 6; bases outside the gene matches: 6. The CDR3 reads CASSLGQGPQPQHF. Written as DNA, the CDR3 is TGTGCCAGTAGTTTAGGACAGGGCCCTCAGCCCCAGCATTTT.